This T cell receptor beta chain was captured by sequencing in a study of T-cell memory formation after mild COVID-19. This CDR3 spans 15 amino acids. From germline, CDR1 is LNHDA and CDR2 SQIVND (reference sequence). V lost 3 bases to trimming and J lost 0 bases, with 10 bases between them. MiXCR, applied by TCRdb to the 5' RACE reads, yields one record per CDR3 protein. Of 190,000 or so distinct CDR3 sequences in the sample, around 26% were seen once. General study findings and limits: Chiefly within CM and EM were the contracting CD4+ clones; CD8+ ones were within EMRA. The appearance of some responding clones in pre-infection memory suggested that cross-reactive memory joined.

A word on this clonotype: The antigen is unknown.

Source material: PBMCs or a T cell subset sorted from them (not recorded which). J is TRBJ2-3 and V is TRBV19; possible D gene TRBD2, 5 bases. The TCR sequence derives from an adult woman who had mild COVID-19 (a few samples of this study predate the infection). Cell type and time point are not known. CDR3 residues: CASSMRSGSTDTQYF. The CDR3 coding sequence is TGTGCCAGTAGTATGCGAAGCGGAAGCACAGATACGCAGTATTTT.